This TCR beta chain was captured in a study of beta chain features in type 1 diabetes. From germline, CDR1 is MGHRA and CDR2 YSYEKL. Trimming removed 0 bases at V and 2 bases at J, with 14 bases between. This CDR3 contains 16 residues. Study results and limitations: When Type 1 diabetes patients were examined, their TCRB CDR3s proved moderately but significantly shorter in all four CD4+ subsets.

Sequenced material consisted of expressed TCRB transcripts (all of the isolated RNA was reverse transcribed). The repertoire was sequenced with immunoSEQ multiplex PCR; TCRdb's copy has only in-frame clones and lacks some. The data show 250,000 to 300,000 clones, 24% seen once. In regard to this clone: Its specificity is not known.

The chain uses TRBV4-1 and TRBJ2-7, with unresolved D. This TCR derives from a woman in her twenties or thirties with type 1 diabetes. The specimen was naive CD4+ T cells from blood. The CDR3 here is CASSQDEDILTYEQYF. The CDR3 bases are TGCGCCAGCAGCCAAGATGAAGACATTCTCACCTACGAGCAGTACTTC.